These T cell receptor beta chains were read from a single sample in a study of blood T cell repertoires in COVID-19. Sequencing was performed with immunoSEQ multiplex PCR; in TCRdb, only in-frame clones are kept and a portion is missing. The sample holds 250,000 to 350,000 clones, about 81% seen once. The sample was peripheral blood. The receptors stem from a human donor with COVID-19, enrolled during active disease. The donor label of this sample is uncertain. Each CDR3 is given with its conserved first and last residue. A D gene is named only where the DNA matches it firmly. Clone size is shown for a subset of rows, as once, few, many or a class of expanded clone.

clone_size	v_call	j_call	d_call	cdr3_nt	cdr3_aa
NA	TRBV9	TRBJ2-1	TRBD2	TGTGCCAGCAGCGACTCGCTAGCGGGAGGGTTTTTCCATGAGCAGTTCTTC	CASSDSLAGGFFHEQFF
once	TRBV6-5	TRBJ2-3	TRBD2	TGTGCCAGCAGTTCCGGACTAGCAACAGATACGCAGTATTTT	CASSSGLATDTQYF
NA	TRBV19	TRBJ2-7	NA	TGTGCCAGTAGCCTCAGGGGTGGGGAGACCTACGAGCAGTACTTC	CASSLRGGETYEQYF
NA	TRBV5-5	TRBJ2-6	NA	TGTGCCAGCAGCTTGGTGCAGGGTGTAACTGGGGCCAACGTCCTGACTTTC	CASSLVQGVTGANVLTF
NA	TRBV27	TRBJ2-4	TRBD1	TGTGCCAGCAGGACCGGGACAGGGTCGGGCATTCAGTACTTC	CASRTGTGSGIQYF
NA	TRBV30	TRBJ1-5	NA	TGTGCCTGGAGTGGGGGGGTGGGCGATCAGCCCCAGCATTTT	CAWSGGVGDQPQHF
NA	TRBV20-1	TRBJ2-1	TRBD1	TGCAGTGCTAGTGGGTACTCAGGGGGCGTCAATGAGCAGTTCTTC	CSASGYSGGVNEQFF
once	TRBV4-1	TRBJ2-5	TRBD2	TGCGCCAGCAGCCAATCGACTAGCGGGAGAGTAAAGACCCAGTACTTC	CASSQSTSGRVKTQYF
NA	TRBV7-9	TRBJ2-1	TRBD2	TGTGCCAGCAGCTTCACTAGCGGGAGGAACTACAATGAGCAGTTCTTC	CASSFTSGRNYNEQFF
NA	TRBV7-2	TRBJ2-3	NA	TGTGCCAGCAGCTTATATTCGGGGGATACGCAGTATTTT	CASSLYSGDTQYF
NA	TRBV28	TRBJ1-2	TRBD1	TGTGCCAGCAGCGGACAGGGATATGGCTACACCTTC	CASSGQGYGYTF
NA	TRBV7-7	TRBJ2-1	TRBD2	TGTGCTAGCAGCGCTGAGGCCGCTAGCGGGAGAGATGAGCAGTTCTTC	CASSAEAASGRDEQFF
NA	TRBV5-4	TRBJ2-5	NA	TGTGCCAGCAGCTTACCTCCGGGGGAGACCCAGTACTTC	CASSLPPGETQYF
NA	TRBV12-3/TRBV12-4	TRBJ1-1	NA	TGTGCCAGCAGTTTAGGAGCAGGGAAATCTTTCTTT	CASSLGAGKSFF
NA	TRBV25-1	TRBJ2-1	TRBD2	TGTGCCAGCAGTGATCCTGGTAGCGGGTACTCCTACAATGAGCAGTTCTTC	CASSDPGSGYSYNEQFF
NA	TRBV19	TRBJ1-6	NA	TGTGCCAGTAGTATCTCTCCGGGTAGTAATTCACCCCTCCACTTT	CASSISPGSNSPLHF